This is a list of T cell receptor beta chains from one sample in a study of blood T cell repertoires in COVID-19. The method was immunoSEQ multiplex PCR; TCRdb's version includes in-frame clones alone and lacks a portion of them. The sample records 65,000 to 100,000 clones, approximately 78% being singletons. Sequenced: peripheral blood. These TCRs come from a woman older than 75 with acute or convalescent COVID-19. Both conserved end residues are trimmed from each CDR3. The D gene is left open where the match is weak.

v_gene: TRBV1
d_gene: -
len: 12
j_gene: TRBJ2-4
CDR3aa: TSLAGGGENIQY

v_gene: TRBV10-3
d_gene: TRBD2
len: 13
j_gene: TRBJ2-7
CDR3aa: AIRDTGTSPYEQY

v_gene: TRBV5-4
d_gene: -
len: 13
j_gene: TRBJ1-1
CDR3aa: ASSPGGHINTEAF

v_gene: TRBV6-5
d_gene: -
len: 12
j_gene: TRBJ1-2
CDR3aa: ASNRQGPNYGYT

v_gene: TRBV19
d_gene: TRBD1
len: 12
j_gene: TRBJ1-2
CDR3aa: ASSRTGGFYGYT

v_gene: TRBV30
d_gene: TRBD1
len: 11
j_gene: TRBJ1-1
CDR3aa: AWSSDRDTEAF

v_gene: TRBV5-8
d_gene: -
len: 11
j_gene: TRBJ2-1
CDR3aa: ASGLASYNEQF

v_gene: TRBV12-5
d_gene: -
len: 10
j_gene: TRBJ1-5
CDR3aa: ASGPDSQPQH

v_gene: TRBV5-5
d_gene: -
len: 17
j_gene: TRBJ1-6
CDR3aa: ASSAAGTTYSSYNSPLH

v_gene: TRBV2
d_gene: -
len: 12
j_gene: TRBJ1-1
CDR3aa: ASDSDSLNTEAF

v_gene: TRBV19
d_gene: TRBD2
len: 12
j_gene: TRBJ2-5
CDR3aa: ASSGSGGQETQY

v_gene: TRBV18
d_gene: -
len: 11
j_gene: TRBJ1-2
CDR3aa: ASSQAGTYGYT

v_gene: TRBV3-1/TRBV3-2
d_gene: TRBD1
len: 13
j_gene: TRBJ2-2
CDR3aa: ASSQGTGNTGELF

v_gene: TRBV19
d_gene: TRBD2
len: 15
j_gene: TRBJ2-1
CDR3aa: ASSSRGSGGSYNEQF

v_gene: TRBV9
d_gene: TRBD2
len: 14
j_gene: TRBJ2-5
CDR3aa: ASSVGLAGGLETQY

v_gene: TRBV7-6
d_gene: TRBD1
len: 14
j_gene: TRBJ2-1
CDR3aa: ASSLLGGLPYNEQF

v_gene: TRBV28
d_gene: -
len: 13
j_gene: TRBJ2-1
CDR3aa: ASSLGVVSLYEQF

v_gene: TRBV5-1
d_gene: -
len: 13
j_gene: TRBJ1-1
CDR3aa: ASSLGEGMATEAF

v_gene: TRBV25-1
d_gene: -
len: 13
j_gene: TRBJ1-3
CDR3aa: ASSTDRNSGNTIY

v_gene: TRBV7-2
d_gene: TRBD1
len: 11
j_gene: TRBJ1-2
CDR3aa: ASRFTGQYGYT

v_gene: TRBV9
d_gene: -
len: 13
j_gene: TRBJ1-6
CDR3aa: ASSGQGSVNSPLH

v_gene: TRBV19
d_gene: -
len: 12
j_gene: TRBJ1-4
CDR3aa: ATRQWSTNEKLF

v_gene: TRBV3-1/TRBV3-2
d_gene: TRBD1
len: 13
j_gene: TRBJ1-4
CDR3aa: ASSQGDRGFGKLF

v_gene: TRBV27
d_gene: TRBD2
len: 15
j_gene: TRBJ2-7
CDR3aa: ASSLAAWGGGSFEQY

v_gene: TRBV6-1
d_gene: TRBD2
len: 16
j_gene: TRBJ2-1
CDR3aa: ASRERGTSGRKGNEQF

v_gene: TRBV9
d_gene: -
len: 12
j_gene: TRBJ1-2
CDR3aa: ASSVEAGAYGYT

v_gene: TRBV19
d_gene: TRBD1
len: 12
j_gene: TRBJ1-1
CDR3aa: ASMGTGGPAEAF

v_gene: TRBV30
d_gene: -
len: 12
j_gene: TRBJ2-3
CDR3aa: AWSASPGTDTQY

v_gene: TRBV19
d_gene: -
len: 14
j_gene: TRBJ1-5
CDR3aa: ASSIKQGVSNQPQH

v_gene: TRBV30
d_gene: -
len: 12
j_gene: TRBJ1-2
CDR3aa: AWSAAGEHYGYT

v_gene: TRBV30
d_gene: TRBD1
len: 9
j_gene: TRBJ1-2
CDR3aa: AGGQGYGYT

v_gene: TRBV11-2
d_gene: -
len: 15
j_gene: TRBJ2-7
CDR3aa: ASSSEVQTGSRYEQY

v_gene: TRBV7-9
d_gene: -
len: 10
j_gene: TRBJ1-2
CDR3aa: ATGQGSYGYT

v_gene: TRBV3-1/TRBV3-2
d_gene: -
len: 15
j_gene: TRBJ1-4
CDR3aa: ASSRQPQGNKNEKLF

v_gene: TRBV18
d_gene: TRBD1
len: 13
j_gene: TRBJ1-1
CDR3aa: ASSRDETGDAEAF

v_gene: TRBV21-1
d_gene: -
len: 12
j_gene: TRBJ2-5
CDR3aa: ASSTGDRGETQY

v_gene: TRBV19
d_gene: TRBD1
len: 14
j_gene: TRBJ1-1
CDR3aa: ATTWGTGGRNTEAF